Each of the 10 T cell receptor beta chains below was sequenced from the same sample in a study of blood T cell repertoires in COVID-19. Profiled with immunoSEQ multiplex PCR; TCRdb holds only in-frame clones, not every one. The sample includes more than 350,000 clones, 89% of them seen just once. Material for sequencing was peripheral blood. The source of these receptors is a woman under 40 with COVID-19, enrolled during active disease.

This sequence joins TRBV10-3 and TRBJ1-2, with a weak D call TRBD1 (6 bases). CDR1 is ENHRY, CDR2 SYGVKD, per germline. The V gene lost 6 bases and the J gene lost 5 bases, with 16 bases spanning the gap. The CDR3 has 14 residues. This chain's CDR3 is CAISPGQGPYGYTF. CDR3 nucleotides: TGTGCCATCAGCCCGGGACAAGGCCCTTATGGCTACACCTTC.

The chain links TRBV7-9 to TRBJ2-7; maybe TRBD2 (6 bases). V dropped 3 bases and J dropped 3 bases, with 12 bases sitting between them. The CDR3 has 14 residues. The germline V gene has CDR1 SEHNR and CDR2 FQNEAQ (reference sequence). The CDR3 spells CASSFGTGGYEQYF. CDR3 nucleotides: TGTGCCAGCAGCTTCGGGACTGGAGGCTACGAGCAGTACTTC.

J is TRBJ2-3 and V is TRBV29-1; 9 bases line up with TRBD2. Looked up from germline, CDR1 is SQVTM and CDR2 is ANQGSEA. V gave up 1 base and J gave up 5 bases; unmatched junction bases: 7. The CDR3 contains 15 residues. The chain's CDR3 is CSVEVAGGSGDTQYF. In DNA, the CDR3 is TGCAGCGTTGAAGTTGCGGGGGGGAGCGGAGATACGCAGTATTTT.

J is TRBJ2-1 and V is TRBV24-1; TRBD2 might be the D (5 bases). CDR1 is KGHDR, CDR2 SFDVKD, per germline. This CDR3 region has 16 residues. V lost 4 bases, J lost 0 bases, and 12 bases lay in between. In DNA form, the CDR3 reads TGTGCCACCAGTGAGGGCCTAGCTCCCTCCTACAATGAGCAGTTCTTC. Its translation is CATSEGLAPSYNEQFF.

The chain joins TRBV28 to TRBJ2-4; 8 positions match TRBD1. Germline loops: CDR1 MDHEN, CDR2 SYDVKM. This CDR3 spans 15 amino acids. The trim removed 2 bases at V and 6 bases at J, leaving 6 bases unmatched. The CDR3 is CASSLNQGAVNIQYF. The CDR3 DNA is TGTGCCAGCAGTTTAAATCAGGGGGCGGTAAACATTCAGTACTTC.

This clone has only a few counts. The gene calls are TRBV7-9 and TRBJ2-5, with D tentatively TRBD2 (5 bases). CDR3 size: 16 residues. Trimming stripped 1 base from V and 0 bases from J, with 12 bases between. CDR1 and CDR2 (germline): SEHNR, FQNEAQ (reference sequence). The CDR3 region has the DNA TGTGCCAGCAGCTTAGTAGTTTCCGGGGACCAAGAGACCCAGTACTTC. Residues: CASSLVVSGDQETQYF.

The chain recombines TRBV10-3 with TRBJ2-3; D is perhaps TRBD2 (5 bases). CDR3 length: 13 amino acids. Looked up from germline, CDR1 is ENHRY and CDR2 is SYGVKD. V was pared by 2 bases and J by 5 bases, with 8 bases between. For the CDR3, the DNA is TGTGCCATCAGTGAGACTAGAGGAGATACGCAGTATTTT. This codes for CAISETRGDTQYF.

This clone was detected only a few times. The chain carries TRBV10-1 and TRBJ2-2, with a possible D match to TRBD1 (6 bases). Germline lookup yields CDR1 WNHNN and CDR2 SYGVQD (reference sequence). The CDR3 is 15 residues long. Trimming left V 8 bases short and J 4 bases short, with 17 bases between. The CDR3 here is CASSDTGWSTGELFF. CDR3 nucleotide sequence: TGCGCCAGCTCCGATACAGGGTGGAGCACCGGGGAGCTGTTTTTT.

The chain recombines TRBV29-1 with TRBJ2-7; the match to TRBD2 covers 10 bases. The ends lost 0 bases at V and 1 base at J; junction bases unmatched: 3. Germline CDR1 reads SQVTM; CDR2 reads ANQGSEA. This CDR3 is 15 amino acids long. The CDR3 DNA reads as TGCAGCGTTGAAGATCCTAGCGGGGGTTCCTACGAGCAGTACTTC. Translating it yields CSVEDPSGGSYEQYF.

The chain uses TRBV7-9 and TRBJ2-1, with 14 positions matching TRBD2. The ends lost 5 bases at V and 6 bases at J; junction bases unmatched: 3. The CDR3 length is 15 residues. CDR1 is SEHNR, CDR2 FQNEAQ, per germline (reference sequence). CDR3 nucleotides: TGTGCCAGCAGCAGGGGGACTAGCGGGAGCAATGAGCAGTTCTTC. This encodes CASSRGTSGSNEQFF.